The entry below describes one TCR beta chain. Its antigen is as yet unknown. This sample is drawn from a study of shared clonotypes between healthy human individuals. Study-wide results and caveats: Relative to memory subsets, naive subsets generally showed larger estimated richness. Clonotypes which were not shared had lower generation probabilities than clonotypes that all four donors shared.

Germline CDR1 reads PRHDT; CDR2 reads FYEKMQ (reference sequence). The V end lost 0 bases, the J end lost 4 bases, and 15 bases lay between the germline ends. The CDR3 length is 16 residues. Terminally differentiated effector memory CD45RA+ cells were left out of the naive CD8 fraction, which was CD45RO-negative and positively selected for CCR7. The assay ran at deep level. The repertoire was sequenced with immunoSEQ multiplex PCR; TCRdb's copy has only in-frame clones and lacks some. The repertoire holds about 590,000 clones, with 95% as singletons. The chain employs TRBV13 and TRBJ1-1; unclear D gene. The sample comprised naive CD8+ T cells sorted from blood. This receptor was identified in a woman aged 25 to 39 in good health. The CDR3 DNA follows: TGTGCCAGCAGCTTAGGGCTACACGACTGGGGCACTGAAGCTTTCTTT. Translating it yields CASSLGLHDWGTEAFF. The complete variable domain, with remaining parts taken from reference TRBV13 and TRBJ1-1, reads AAGVIQSPRHLIKEKRETATLKCYPIPRHDTVYWYQQGPGQDPQFLISFYEKMQSDKGSIPDRFSAQQFSDYHSELNMSSLELGDSALYFCASSLGLHDWGTEAFFGQGTRLTVV.